This paragraph reports one T cell receptor beta chain. The antigen is unknown. The RNA, about 0.5 to 1 ug, was put through reverse transcription using random hexamers. Amplification of TCR beta CDR3 by immunoSEQ multiplex PCR spanned 54 Vbeta and 13 Jbeta. From the immunoSEQ multiplex PCR reads, TCRdb called clonotypes with MiXCR, one entry per CDR3 protein. The profile shows 160,000 or so distinct CDR3 sequences, approximately 94% of them singletons. Negative magnetic isolation gave CD8+ and CD4+ cells; FACS enriched CD8+ TEMRA. The sample comes from a study of CD8 T cells in Susac syndrome. Study overall: Sequenced Susac syndrome patients included over 5 with active disease and under ten who were in remission.

Overall study findings and caveats: CD4+ repertoires of Susac syndrome patients lacked detectable clonal expansion.

Germline values: CDR1 SGHVS, CDR2 FQNEAQ. The germline V and J ends were trimmed by 1 base and 9 bases, with 6 bases remaining between them. CDR3 length: 11 residues. The receptor's source is a human donor with Susac syndrome. What was sequenced was CD4+ T cells from PBMCs. The V call is TRBV7-8, the J call TRBJ2-5; no reliable D call. The CDR3 here is CASSLEWAQYF. CDR3 sequence (DNA): TGTGCCAGCAGCTTAGAGTGGGCCCAGTACTTC.